This is a list of T cell receptor beta chains from one sample in a study of T cell responses to AZD1222 COVID-19 vaccine. The repertoire was sequenced with immunoSEQ multiplex PCR; TCRdb's copy has only in-frame clones and lacks some. The sample contains 75,000 to 95,000 clones, under 90% of which appear only once. Source: peripheral blood, taken on day 0 of MenACWY control vaccination. The origin of the receptors is an adult in good health. The CDR3 runs from the conserved cysteine through the conserved F or W. The D gene is left open where the match is weak. Part of the rows lack a size; the others show once, few, many or a class for expanded clones.

d_gene: -
v_gene: TRBV10-3
j_gene: TRBJ1-3
abundance: once
CDR3aa: CAISESRAEGNTIYF
CDR3nt: TGTGCCATCAGTGAGAGCAGGGCGGAAGGAAACACCATATATTTT

d_gene: -
v_gene: TRBV3-1/TRBV3-2
j_gene: TRBJ1-1
abundance: -
CDR3aa: CASSQITTEAFF
CDR3nt: TGTGCCAGCAGCCAAATAACGACTGAAGCTTTCTTT

d_gene: -
v_gene: TRBV6-6
j_gene: TRBJ2-2
abundance: -
CDR3aa: CASRSDSRGTGELFF
CDR3nt: TGTGCCAGCAGATCGGACAGCCGGGGAACCGGGGAGCTGTTTTTT

d_gene: TRBD2
v_gene: TRBV7-9
j_gene: TRBJ2-3
abundance: -
CDR3aa: CASSLASGGAGTQYF
CDR3nt: TGTGCCAGCAGCTTAGCTAGCGGGGGGGCAGGGACGCAGTATTTT

d_gene: -
v_gene: TRBV7-9
j_gene: TRBJ2-7
abundance: once
CDR3aa: CASSLVGQGSYEQYF
CDR3nt: TGTGCCAGCAGCTTAGTAGGGCAGGGCTCCTACGAGCAGTACTTC

d_gene: -
v_gene: TRBV9
j_gene: TRBJ2-6
abundance: -
CDR3aa: CASSVDSRVGSGANVLTF
CDR3nt: TGTGCCAGCAGCGTAGATTCCAGGGTGGGGTCTGGGGCCAACGTCCTGACTTTC

d_gene: -
v_gene: TRBV14
j_gene: TRBJ2-7
abundance: -
CDR3aa: CASSRVGRVGGEQYF
CDR3nt: TGTGCCAGCAGCAGAGTCGGACGCGTGGGTGGCGAGCAGTACTTC

d_gene: -
v_gene: TRBV6-2/TRBV6-3
j_gene: TRBJ2-2
abundance: few
CDR3aa: CASSYSSDPGDPNTGELFF
CDR3nt: TGTGCCAGCAGTTACTCCTCCGATCCGGGGGACCCTAACACCGGGGAGCTGTTTTTT

d_gene: -
v_gene: TRBV29-1
j_gene: TRBJ2-1
abundance: -
CDR3aa: CSVGTLREREQFF
CDR3nt: TGCAGCGTAGGAACCCTCAGGGAACGCGAGCAGTTCTTC

d_gene: -
v_gene: TRBV9
j_gene: TRBJ2-3
abundance: -
CDR3aa: CASSVHRGTDTQYF
CDR3nt: TGTGCCAGCAGCGTGCATAGGGGCACAGATACGCAGTATTTT

d_gene: -
v_gene: TRBV19
j_gene: TRBJ2-7
abundance: -
CDR3aa: CASSIGPGSYEQYF
CDR3nt: TGTGCCAGTAGTATAGGACCGGGCTCCTACGAGCAGTACTTC

d_gene: -
v_gene: TRBV5-6
j_gene: TRBJ2-7
abundance: -
CDR3aa: CASSTGGTPVYEPYF
CDR3nt: TGTGCCAGCAGCACTGGCGGGACCCCGGTCTACGAGCCATACTTC

d_gene: -
v_gene: TRBV7-2
j_gene: TRBJ1-1
abundance: -
CDR3aa: CASSPPWNTEAFF
CDR3nt: TGTGCCAGCAGCCCCCCCTGGAACACTGAAGCTTTCTTT

d_gene: -
v_gene: TRBV6-5
j_gene: TRBJ1-1
abundance: -
CDR3aa: CASSSPTVNTEAFF
CDR3nt: TGTGCCAGCAGTTCTCCGACCGTGAACACTGAAGCTTTCTTT

d_gene: -
v_gene: TRBV10-3
j_gene: TRBJ2-3
abundance: -
CDR3aa: CASAHTDTQYF
CDR3nt: TGTGCCTCGGCCCACACAGATACGCAGTATTTT

d_gene: -
v_gene: TRBV6-4
j_gene: TRBJ1-5
abundance: -
CDR3aa: CASSVGLNQPQHF
CDR3nt: TGTGCCAGCAGTGTAGGGTTAAATCAGCCCCAGCATTTT

d_gene: TRBD1
v_gene: TRBV18
j_gene: TRBJ2-6
abundance: few
CDR3aa: CASSPLGTAASGANVLTF
CDR3nt: TGTGCCAGCTCACCACTGGGGACAGCTGCCTCGGGGGCCAACGTCCTGACTTTC

d_gene: -
v_gene: TRBV3-1/TRBV3-2
j_gene: TRBJ2-5
abundance: once
CDR3aa: CASSQDWETQYF
CDR3nt: TGTGCCAGCAGCCAAGATTGGGAGACCCAGTACTTC

d_gene: TRBD1
v_gene: TRBV14
j_gene: TRBJ1-2
abundance: -
CDR3aa: CASSQGAGGNGYTF
CDR3nt: TGTGCCAGCAGCCAAGGGGCAGGGGGGAATGGCTACACCTTC

d_gene: -
v_gene: TRBV5-1
j_gene: TRBJ1-2
abundance: few
CDR3aa: CASSLGSSEDYGYTF
CDR3nt: TGCGCCAGCAGCTTGGGGAGTTCTGAGGACTATGGCTACACCTTC

d_gene: TRBD2
v_gene: TRBV7-2
j_gene: TRBJ2-1
abundance: -
CDR3aa: CASIPSGGLFGEQFF
CDR3nt: TGTGCCAGCATCCCTAGCGGGGGGCTCTTTGGTGAGCAGTTCTTC

d_gene: TRBD1
v_gene: TRBV4-3
j_gene: TRBJ1-5
abundance: once
CDR3aa: CASSQDRDQPQHF
CDR3nt: TGCGCCAGCAGCCAGGACAGGGATCAGCCCCAGCATTTT

d_gene: TRBD2
v_gene: TRBV7-2
j_gene: TRBJ2-1
abundance: -
CDR3aa: CASSSSGGLYNEQFF
CDR3nt: TGTGCCAGCAGCTCTAGCGGGGGGCTTTACAATGAGCAGTTCTTC